One sample yielded the 27 T cell receptor beta chains listed below, sequenced in a study of CD4 T cells in relation to SARS-CoV-2 and coronaviruses. CD4+ T cells from unexposed donors were obtained before the COVID-19 pandemic (2011-2018). The cells were cultured for 10 days before CD4+ T cells were isolated. The method was immunoSEQ multiplex PCR; TCRdb's version includes in-frame clones alone and lacks a portion of them. The data show about 19,000 clones, about three quarters seen once. No cognate antigen is known for these TCRs. The sequenced sample consisted of CD4+ T cells from PBMCs, cultured in vitro. All receptors come from a human donor in good health.

The V gene is TRBV5-4, the J gene TRBJ1-1; 7 positions match TRBD1. Germline CDR1 and CDR2: SGHNT and YYREEE (reference sequence). The CDR3 extends over 14 amino acids. The ends lost 3 bases at V and 1 base at J; junction bases unmatched: 3. The DNA for the CDR3 is TGTGCCAGCAGCTGGGGGGACAGGAACACTGAAGCTTTCTTT. Translated, it gives CASSWGDRNTEAFF.

This rearrangement joins TRBV7-2 to TRBJ2-3; 8 nucleotides line up with TRBD2. Germline V gives CDR1 SGHTA, CDR2 FQGNSA. With V trimmed by 4 bases and J by 2 bases, 11 bases remained unmatched. This CDR3 contains 17 residues. CDR3 coding DNA: TGTGCCAGCAGCTCGAGGCCAGGAGCGGGGGCCACAGATACGCAGTATTTT. Amino acids: CASSSRPGAGATDTQYF.

V is TRBV2 and J is TRBJ2-1; D tentatively fits TRBD1 or TRBD2 (5 bases each). Germline V gene lookup returns CDR1 SNHLY and CDR2 FYNNEI. The CDR3 loop spans 13 amino acids. V was cut by 6 bases and J by 4 bases, with 10 bases left in between. CDR3 in amino acids: CASRAEGYNEQFF. The CDR3 DNA reads TGTGCCAGCAGGGCAGAGGGGTACAATGAGCAGTTCTTC.

A single count supports this clone. The chain combines TRBV30 with TRBJ1-2, with 9 positions matching TRBD1. CDR3 length: 19 residues. Germline values: CDR1 GTSNPN, CDR2 SVGIG (reference sequence). V was pared by 3 bases and J by 1 base, with 18 bases of the junction left unmatched. This CDR3 is CAWRIIPGQGLLFNYGYTF. The CDR3 DNA sequence: TGTGCCTGGAGGATCATCCCAGGACAGGGGCTCCTGTTTAACTATGGCTACACCTTC.

The sample holds a few counts of this clone. The chain combines TRBV4-1 with TRBJ2-6; 8 bases fit TRBD1. CDR1 and CDR2 (germline): MGHRA, YSYEKL. The junction had 11 bases not matched to a gene; V was cut back by 4 bases and J by 0 bases. The CDR3 has 19 amino acids. CDR3 bases: TGCGCCAGCAGCCGAGGGACAGGCGGCGGGGCCTCTGGGGCCAACGTCCTGACTTTC. Translated, it gives CASSRGTGGGASGANVLTF.

The chain links TRBV5-4 to TRBJ2-7; a possible D gene is TRBD2 (5 bases). This CDR3 spans 13 amino acids. CDR1 and CDR2 (germline): SGHNT, YYREEE (reference sequence). Trimming shortened V by 2 bases and J by 2 bases, and 8 bases separated the two germline ends. CDR3 sequence reads: CASSLETTYEQYF. In nucleotides, the CDR3 is TGTGCCAGCAGCTTAGAGACTACCTACGAGCAGTACTTC.

Points on this clone: Other DNA sequences from this sample encode an identical CDR3 as well. V gene TRBV3-1 (or the pseudogene TRBV3-2) combines with J gene TRBJ1-5, with a weak D call TRBD1 (5 bases). CDR1 and CDR2 from the germline V gene are LGHDT and YNNKEL (reference sequence). The CDR3 loop spans 14 amino acids. Trimming pared 0 bases from V and 5 bases from J, leaving 8 bases between. In nucleotides, the CDR3 is TGTGCCAGCAGCCAAGAATTAGGGGATCAGCCCCAGCATTTT. Amino acid sequence: CASSQELGDQPQHF.

The chain joins TRBV5-1 to TRBJ2-2; 8 positions agree with TRBD2. Losses at the gene ends were 0 bases for V and 1 base for J; bases not matched to a gene: 8. Germline values: CDR1 SGHRS, CDR2 YFSETQ. The CDR3 is made up of 18 amino acids. CDR3 in amino acids: CASSLGVRGGENTGELFF. Written as DNA, the CDR3 is TGCGCCAGCAGCTTGGGGGTCCGGGGGGGCGAGAACACCGGGGAGCTGTTTTTT.

The gene calls are TRBV6-5 and TRBJ1-5; 7 nucleotides agree with TRBD1. CDR1 is MNHEY and CDR2 is SVGAGI in the germline V gene. The CDR3 sequence is 15 residues long. V gave up 4 bases and J gave up 5 bases; unmatched junction bases: 8. The chain's CDR3 is CASSSTGVDDQPQHF. As DNA, the CDR3 is TGTGCCAGCAGTTCAACAGGGGTGGACGATCAGCCCCAGCATTTT.

The CDR3 coding sequence is TGTGCCAGCAGCTTAGCTAGGGCAGGGTGGGAGCAGTACTTC. Its protein product is CASSLARAGWEQYF. This chain uses TRBV7-2 with TRBJ2-7; tentatively, D is TRBD1 (5 bases). The V end lost 0 bases, the J end lost 7 bases, and 13 bases lay between the germline ends. Germline V lookup: CDR1 SGHTA, CDR2 FQGNSA. The CDR3 is made up of 14 amino acids.

This chain uses TRBV7-2 with TRBJ2-3; D perhaps matches TRBD2 (6 bases). The V end was cut by 9 bases, the J end by 2 bases, with 18 bases between. Looked up from germline, CDR1 is SGHTA and CDR2 is FQGNSA. CDR3 length: 15 amino acids. CDR3 DNA: TGTGCCAGTCACACCGGGACTCTTCACACAGATACGCAGTATTTT. Its protein product is CASHTGTLHTDTQYF.

The CDR3: CASNPTDISYSNQPQHF. The CDR3 coding sequence is TGTGCCAGTAACCCCACCGACATCTCCTATAGCAATCAGCCCCAGCATTTT. The chain couples TRBV19 to TRBJ1-5; D is uncertain. The CDR3 sequence is 17 residues long. V was cut by 7 bases and J by 0 bases, with 19 bases left in between. Per germline, CDR1 LNHDA and CDR2 SQIVND (reference sequence).

The rearrangement links TRBV12-3 or TRBV12-4 to TRBJ1-2; 7 nucleotides agree with TRBD1. The CDR3 covers 13 residues. Germline trimming cut 5 bases from V and 5 bases from J; bases unmatched to any gene: 5. CDR3: CASSLGQFYGYTF. The CDR3 nucleotides read TGTGCCAGCAGTCTGGGACAGTTTTATGGCTACACCTTC.

The gene calls are TRBV19 and TRBJ2-1; 8 positions match TRBD2. Unmatched junction bases numbered 11, after V lost 6 bases and J lost 7 bases. The length of the CDR3 is 15 residues. CDR1 and CDR2 (germline): LNHDA, SQIVND (reference sequence). The CDR3 DNA is TGTGCCAGTAGAGGTAGAAATAGCGGGATTAATGAGCAGTTCTTC. The encoded protein is CASRGRNSGINEQFF.

This clone was counted once. This chain uses TRBV4-1 with TRBJ2-7; perhaps D is TRBD1 or TRBD2 (7 bases each). CDR1 is MGHRA and CDR2 is YSYEKL in the germline V gene. The CDR3 covers 15 residues. V was shortened by 4 bases and J by 5 bases, with 18 bases between the two germline ends. The CDR3 spells CASSPRGVTGDEQYF. Written as DNA, the CDR3 is TGCGCCAGCAGCCCCCGGGGGGTCACAGGGGACGAGCAGTACTTC.

This clone appeared a few times. The gene calls are TRBV2 and TRBJ2-2; D assignment may be TRBD1 or TRBD2 (6 bases each). The germline V gene has CDR1 SNHLY and CDR2 FYNNEI. The CDR3 has 15 residues. The V end lost 7 bases, the J end lost 6 bases, and 18 bases lay between the germline ends. The CDR3 region is CASKGSGGASGELFF. The CDR3 DNA reads TGTGCCAGCAAGGGATCCGGGGGCGCATCCGGGGAGCTGTTTTTT.

The chain joins TRBV11-2 to TRBJ2-3, with TRBD2 matching 7 bases. The junction had 4 bases not matched to a gene; V was cut back by 3 bases and J by 4 bases. The CDR3 runs to 14 residues. The germline gives CDR1 SGHAT, CDR2 FQNNGV. CDR3 nucleotide sequence: TGTGCCAGCAGCTTGATTCTAGCGGCAGATACGCAGTATTTT. This encodes CASSLILAADTQYF.

CDR3: CASSLNRVPQPQHF. CDR3 DNA sequence: TGTGCCAGCAGCTTAAACAGGGTGCCTCAGCCCCAGCATTTT. V gene TRBV7-8 combines with J gene TRBJ1-5; tentative D call: TRBD1 (6 bases). Per the germline V gene, CDR1 is SGHVS and CDR2 is FQNEAQ. This CDR3 contains 14 residues. The V gene lost 2 bases and the J gene lost 6 bases, with 11 bases spanning the gap.

The chain links TRBV10-3 to TRBJ1-3; D gene uncertain. Trimming took off 2 bases at V and 8 bases at J, with 13 bases between the two ends. The CDR3 totals 14 residues. Per the germline V gene, CDR1 is ENHRY and CDR2 is SYGVKD. DNA of the CDR3: TGTGCCATCAGTGAGACGTTTGATAGGGACACCATATATTTT. This gives the protein CAISETFDRDTIYF.

This chain joins TRBV6-6 and TRBJ2-5, with D unresolved. The CDR3 is 14 residues long. V lost 7 bases and J lost 4, with 16 bases in between. The germline CDR1 and CDR2 sequences are MNHNY and SVGAGI (reference sequence). Written as DNA, the CDR3 is TGTGCCAGCACTGACCCGCCGGCGCGAGAGACCCAGTACTTC. It codes for CASTDPPARETQYF.

The gene calls are TRBV7-9 and TRBJ2-1, with a tentative D call TRBD1 (5 bases). Germline V gene lookup returns CDR1 SEHNR and CDR2 FQNEAQ (reference sequence). The CDR3 consists of 12 residues. The V end was cut by 5 bases, the J end by 12 bases, with 14 bases between. For the CDR3, the DNA is TGTGCCAGCAGCCCAGCAGGGTATCGGCAGTTCTTC. Its translation is CASSPAGYRQFF.

This clone was counted between two and nine times. The chain is built from TRBV5-6 and TRBJ2-7; D might be TRBD2 (6 bases). Trimming pared 2 bases from V and 4 bases from J, leaving 13 bases between. Germline CDR1 SGHDT, CDR2 YYEEEE. The CDR3 extends over 14 amino acids. The CDR3 sequence is CASSFGGVQYEQYF. CDR3 in DNA: TGTGCCAGCAGCTTTGGAGGGGTCCAATACGAGCAGTACTTC.

The chain uses TRBV19 and TRBJ1-5; D gene uncertain. The CDR3 extends over 15 amino acids. With 3 bases removed from V and 2 bases from J, the gap between germline ends came to 11 bases. The germline CDR1 and CDR2 sequences are LNHDA and SQIVND (reference sequence). The CDR3 region is CASSMSGKGNQPQHF. CDR3 nucleotide sequence: TGTGCCAGTAGTATGTCAGGAAAGGGCAATCAGCCCCAGCATTTT.

Relative to its sample, this clone is large (0.1 to 1%). V usage is TRBV19 and J usage is TRBJ1-4, with D unresolved. In germline, CDR1 is LNHDA, CDR2 SQIVND (reference sequence). Trimming removed 3 bases from V and 8 bases from J, with 10 bases in between. CDR3 length: 13 amino acids. This CDR3 is CASSIGNHEKLFF. DNA of the CDR3: TGTGCCAGTAGTATCGGGAATCACGAAAAACTGTTTTTT.

The rearrangement uses TRBV30 and TRBJ1-1; D might be TRBD1 (5 bases). V dropped 2 bases and J dropped 4 bases, with 17 bases sitting between them. CDR1 is GTSNPN, CDR2 SVGIG, per germline (reference sequence). The CDR3 sequence is 15 residues long. This CDR3 reads CAWSNGLRGPTEAFF. The CDR3 bases are TGTGCCTGGAGTAATGGATTGAGGGGCCCCACTGAAGCTTTCTTT.

The chain links TRBV6-5 to TRBJ2-7; TRBD2 matches 9 bases. V lost 5 bases, J lost 4 bases, and 6 bases stayed unmatched. CDR3 size: 14 residues. In germline, CDR1 is MNHEY, CDR2 SVGAGI. CDR3 protein: CASSPRTSEYEQYF. DNA for the CDR3: TGTGCCAGCAGTCCTAGGACTAGCGAATACGAGCAGTACTTC.

The chain joins TRBV7-2 to TRBJ2-1; 9 bases align to TRBD2. The junction had 12 bases not matched to a gene; V was cut back by 8 bases and J by 7 bases. Germline V lookup: CDR1 SGHTA, CDR2 FQGNSA. This CDR3 is built from 15 residues. The CDR3 is CASGYGGGAINEQFF. The CDR3 DNA follows: TGTGCCAGCGGCTACGGCGGGGGGGCCATAAATGAGCAGTTCTTC.